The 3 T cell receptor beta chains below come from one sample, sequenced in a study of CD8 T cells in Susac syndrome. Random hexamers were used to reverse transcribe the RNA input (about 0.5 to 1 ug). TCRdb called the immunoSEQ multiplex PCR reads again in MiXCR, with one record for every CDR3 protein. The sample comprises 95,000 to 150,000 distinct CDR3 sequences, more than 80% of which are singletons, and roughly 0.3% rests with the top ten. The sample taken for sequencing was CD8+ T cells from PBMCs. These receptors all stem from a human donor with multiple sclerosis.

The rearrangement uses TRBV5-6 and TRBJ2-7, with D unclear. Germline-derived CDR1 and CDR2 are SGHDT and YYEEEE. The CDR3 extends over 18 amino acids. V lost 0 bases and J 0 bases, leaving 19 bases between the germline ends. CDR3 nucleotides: TGTGCCAGCAGCTTGGTAGCTGAAGCTGGCGGACCCTCCTACGAGCAGTACTTC. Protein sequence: CASSLVAEAGGPSYEQYF.

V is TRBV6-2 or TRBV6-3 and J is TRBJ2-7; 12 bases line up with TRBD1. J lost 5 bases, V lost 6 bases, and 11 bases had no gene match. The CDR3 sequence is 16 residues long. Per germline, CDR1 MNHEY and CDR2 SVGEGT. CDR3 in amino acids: CASRHLRGQGAHEQYF. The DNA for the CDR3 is TGTGCCAGCAGACACCTCAGGGGACAGGGGGCTCACGAGCAGTACTTC.

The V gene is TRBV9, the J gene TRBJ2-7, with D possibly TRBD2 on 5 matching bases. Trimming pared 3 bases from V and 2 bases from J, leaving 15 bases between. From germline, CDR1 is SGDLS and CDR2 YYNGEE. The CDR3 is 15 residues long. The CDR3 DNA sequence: TGTGCCAGCAGCGCGGGCTCGGGGAACCCCTACGAGCAGTACTTC. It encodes CASSAGSGNPYEQYF.